Following are 18 T cell receptor beta chains from one sample sequenced in a study of blood T cell repertoires in COVID-19. The table came from immunoSEQ multiplex PCR; TCRdb's copy has only in-frame clones and leaves some out. The sample consists of about 240,000 clones, approximately 90% of them appearing once. The sample consisted of PBMCs or T cells enriched from blood (not recorded which). The source of these receptors is a woman in her thirties who had recovered from COVID-19.

This clone was counted a single time. The rearrangement uses TRBV6-5 and TRBJ1-3, with D tentatively TRBD1 (5 bases). V shed 2 bases and J shed 4 bases, with 12 bases lying between them. The CDR3 spans 15 residues. CDR1 and CDR2 (germline): MNHEY, SVGAGI. For the CDR3, the DNA is TGTGCCAGCAGTTACCTAAAGGGGTCGGGAAACACCATATATTTT. Residues: CASSYLKGSGNTIYF.

This clone was observed once. V usage is TRBV19 and J usage is TRBJ2-3; the match to TRBD1 covers 8 bases. The CDR3 totals 15 residues. The junction had 4 bases not matched to a gene; V was cut back by 1 base and J by 4 bases. Germline-derived CDR1 and CDR2 are LNHDA and SQIVND (reference sequence). DNA for the CDR3: TGTGCCAGTAGTATAGGTGACAGGGGAGCAGATACGCAGTATTTT. This gives the protein CASSIGDRGADTQYF.

The V gene is TRBV20-1, the J gene TRBJ2-5; D is perhaps TRBD1 (6 bases). Germline values: CDR1 DFQATT, CDR2 SNEGSKA (reference sequence). The CDR3 is made up of 15 amino acids. Trimming pared 3 bases from V and 5 bases from J, leaving 19 bases between. CDR3 DNA sequence: TGCAGTGCTAGTAGGTCAGGGACATCTGCGGAGACCCAGTACTTC. Amino acids: CSASRSGTSAETQYF.

The chain couples TRBV4-3 to TRBJ2-7, with a tentative D call TRBD1 (8 bases). Germline V gene sequence: CDR1 LGHNA, CDR2 YSLEER. Trimming pared 1 base from V and 3 bases from J, leaving 13 bases between. CDR3 length equals 15 residues. DNA for the CDR3: TGCGCCAGCAGCCAAGGGACAGGGACTATCTACGAGCAGTACTTC. Amino acid sequence: CASSQGTGTIYEQYF.

The chain couples TRBV28 to TRBJ2-3, with 15 bases aligning to TRBD2. In germline, CDR1 is MDHEN, CDR2 SYDVKM. The CDR3 covers 20 residues. V shed 2 bases and J 3 bases; nucleotides not matched to a gene: 12. The CDR3 DNA follows: TGTGCCAGCAGTTTACTCGGACTAGCGGGAGGGCCTAGGTTTACAGATACGCAGTATTTT. It encodes CASSLLGLAGGPRFTDTQYF.

The chain carries TRBV5-1 and TRBJ2-7; D gene ambiguous. Trimming cost V 4 bases and J 2 bases, with 13 bases left between them. This CDR3 contains 14 residues. Germline loops: CDR1 SGHRS, CDR2 YFSETQ. The CDR3 nucleotides are TGCGCCAGCAGCCTGGGGTACAAAGCCTACGAGCAGTACTTC. This codes for CASSLGYKAYEQYF.

The genes are TRBV25-1 and TRBJ1-2; no clear D. The germline V gene has CDR1 MGHDK and CDR2 SYGVNS. V gave up 4 bases and J gave up 8 bases, with 17 bases separating them. The CDR3 contains 14 residues. The CDR3 DNA reads TGTGCCAGCAGTGGCCCACTGGCCTCCGGGGGCTACACCTTC. Residues: CASSGPLASGGYTF.

This chain connects TRBV6-5 to TRBJ2-3, with 9 bases fitting TRBD2. J gave up 6 bases and V 6 bases, and 4 bases lay outside the gene matches. The germline gives CDR1 MNHEY, CDR2 SVGAGI. This CDR3 contains 13 residues. The CDR3 region has the DNA TGTGCCAGCAGATTAGCGGGAGTGGATACGCAGTATTTT. Amino acid sequence: CASRLAGVDTQYF.

The rearrangement uses TRBV7-9 and TRBJ1-2; possibly TRBD1 for D (6 bases). Trimming removed 5 bases at V and 4 bases at J, with 14 bases between. The CDR3 runs 14 residues. Germline CDR1 SEHNR, CDR2 FQNEAQ (reference sequence). Here the CDR3 DNA reads TGTGCCAGCAGCGCGACAACAGGGTTCTATGGCTACACCTTC. It codes for CASSATTGFYGYTF.

V gene TRBV4-3 combines with J gene TRBJ2-1; 10 bases are shared with TRBD1. The CDR3 runs to 16 residues. Trimming at V came to 0 bases and at J to 4 bases, leaving 3 bases not matched to a gene. Germline V gives CDR1 LGHNA, CDR2 YSLEER. Here the CDR3 reads CASSQDGTGDYNEQFF. The CDR3 nucleotides read TGCGCCAGCAGCCAAGACGGGACAGGGGATTACAATGAGCAGTTCTTC.

The chain couples TRBV4-1 to TRBJ1-2; tentatively, D is TRBD1 (5 bases). The germline gives CDR1 MGHRA, CDR2 YSYEKL. This CDR3 is 16 amino acids long. Trimming took 0 bases from V and 2 from J, leaving 13 bases between them. CDR3 DNA sequence: TGCGCCAGCAGCCAAGAGGCGGGGCCGACGAACTATGGCTACACCTTC. It yields the protein CASSQEAGPTNYGYTF.

The chain carries TRBV19 and TRBJ1-2; D is ambiguous. The CDR3 runs to 14 residues. Germline CDR1 LNHDA, CDR2 SQIVND (reference sequence). V lost 7 bases, J lost 4 bases, and 16 bases lay in between. The CDR3 protein is CASTGQAAGYGYTF. DNA of the CDR3: TGTGCCAGTACAGGCCAGGCGGCGGGCTATGGCTACACCTTC.

The chain employs TRBV15 and TRBJ2-1, with 9 bases aligning to TRBD1. The CDR3 is 15 amino acids. Germline CDR1 and CDR2: LNHNV and YYDKDF (reference sequence). Trimming removed 3 bases from V and 4 bases from J; junction bases left unmatched: 4. CDR3 amino acids: CATSSLQGAYNEQFF. The CDR3 bases are TGTGCCACCAGCAGCTTACAGGGGGCGTACAATGAGCAGTTCTTC.

The chain recombines TRBV27 with TRBJ1-5, with D perhaps matching TRBD1 (6 bases). The CDR3 extends over 16 amino acids. Trimming removed 8 bases at V and 1 base at J, with 18 bases between. Germline CDR1 reads MNHEY; CDR2 reads SMNVEV (reference sequence). The CDR3 protein is CASGLSRDNSNQPQHF. CDR3 bases: TGTGCCAGCGGCCTCTCCCGGGACAACAGCAATCAGCCCCAGCATTTT.

The rearrangement joins TRBV25-1 to TRBJ1-1; weak D call: TRBD1 (5 bases). V lost 3 bases to trimming and J lost 5 bases, with 13 bases between them. The CDR3 sequence is 14 residues long. CDR1 and CDR2 from the germline V gene are MGHDK and SYGVNS. CDR3 sequence (DNA): TGTGCCAGCAGTGATACAGGTCGGGGGACTGAAGCTTTCTTT. Protein product: CASSDTGRGTEAFF.

The chain recombines TRBV2 with TRBJ1-2; 7 nucleotides agree with TRBD1. The V gene's germline CDR1 is SNHLY and CDR2 FYNNEI. This CDR3 has 14 amino acids. The J segment lost 7 bases and the V segment lost 5 bases, leaving 10 bases of the junction unmatched. The CDR3 spells CASSPIQGMFGYTF. CDR3 bases: TGTGCCAGCAGTCCTATACAGGGGATGTTTGGCTACACCTTC. The whole variable domain, filled in from reference TRBV2 and TRBJ1-2, reads EPEVTQTPSHQVTQMGQEVILRCVPISNHLYFYWYRQILGQKVEFLVSFYNNEISEKSEIFDDQFSVERPDGSNFTLKIRSTKLEDSAMYFCASSPIQGMFGYTFGSGTRLTVV.

The rearrangement uses TRBV19 and TRBJ1-4, with a weak D call TRBD1 (5 bases). From germline, CDR1 is LNHDA and CDR2 SQIVND (reference sequence). The CDR3 sequence is 17 residues long. Trimming cost V 4 bases and J 3 bases, with 18 bases left between them. CDR3 residues: CASSTRDLRRANEKLFF. CDR3 nucleotides: TGTGCCAGTAGTACCCGGGACTTACGGAGGGCTAATGAAAAACTGTTTTTT.

The V gene is TRBV6-2 or TRBV6-3, the J gene TRBJ1-5; 10 bases are a match to TRBD1. V shed 6 bases and J 2 bases; nucleotides not matched to a gene: 7. The CDR3 runs 16 residues. CDR1 and CDR2 from the germline V gene are MNHEY and SVGEGT. CDR3 DNA sequence: TGTGCCAGCAGCCAAACCGGGACAGGGGGCAATCAGCCCCAGCATTTT. Translating it yields CASSQTGTGGNQPQHF.